This TCR beta chain originates from a study of T cell changes during pregnancy in multiple sclerosis. This clone has just one count. Libraries were prepared by immunoSEQ multiplex PCR; TCRdb keeps only in-frame clonotypes and omits some of them. The sample consists of about 40,000 clones, approximately 94% of them appearing once. The receptor comes from a female donor with multiple sclerosis, enrolled in a pregnancy study. Sequencing was performed on CD4+ T cells from peripheral blood mononuclear cells, taken after pregnancy.

CDR3 region: CASSRGMDQETQYF. The CDR3 DNA is TGTGCCAGCAGTCGGGGGATGGACCAAGAGACCCAGTACTTC. The chain carries TRBV9 and TRBJ2-5; a possible D gene is TRBD2 (6 bases). Trimming left V 5 bases short and J 0 bases short, with 11 bases between. Germline V CDR1 and CDR2: SGDLS, YYNGEE. CDR3 size: 14 residues.